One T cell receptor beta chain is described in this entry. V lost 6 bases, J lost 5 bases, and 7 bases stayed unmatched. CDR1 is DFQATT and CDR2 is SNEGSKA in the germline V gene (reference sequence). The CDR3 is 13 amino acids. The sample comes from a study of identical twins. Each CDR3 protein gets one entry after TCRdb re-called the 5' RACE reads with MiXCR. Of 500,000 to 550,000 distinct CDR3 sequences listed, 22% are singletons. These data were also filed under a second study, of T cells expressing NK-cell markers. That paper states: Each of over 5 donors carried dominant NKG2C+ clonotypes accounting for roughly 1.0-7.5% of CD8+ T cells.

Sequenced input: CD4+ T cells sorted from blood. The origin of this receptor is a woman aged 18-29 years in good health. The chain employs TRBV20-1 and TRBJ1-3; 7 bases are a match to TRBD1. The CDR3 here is CSATGLSRNTIYF. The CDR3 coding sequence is TGCAGTGCGACAGGGTTATCGAGAAACACCATATATTTT.